Below, 12 T cell receptor beta chains from the same sample are listed, as sequenced in a study of blood T cell repertoires in COVID-19. Libraries were prepared by immunoSEQ multiplex PCR; TCRdb keeps only in-frame clonotypes and omits some of them. The data contain around 320,000 clones, more than 70% of them singletons. The source material was peripheral blood. The source of these receptors is a woman aged 25 to 39 who had recovered from COVID-19.

This clone was seen a handful of times. The chain joins TRBV2 to TRBJ1-5; D is undetermined. In germline, CDR1 is SNHLY, CDR2 FYNNEI. The length of the CDR3 is 15 residues. Trimming left V 1 base short and J 6 bases short, with 13 bases between. CDR3 residues: CASSEGRETIQPQHF. Written as DNA, the CDR3 is TGTGCCAGCAGTGAAGGGAGGGAGACCATTCAGCCCCAGCATTTT.

The chain combines TRBV5-1 with TRBJ2-3; tentatively, D is TRBD1 (5 bases). The CDR3 sequence is 15 residues long. Trimming cost V 4 bases and J 2 bases, with 14 bases left between them. CDR1 SGHRS and CDR2 YFSETQ come from the germline V gene. CDR3 region: CASSPRQQYTDTQYF. DNA for the CDR3: TGCGCCAGCAGCCCCAGACAGCAATACACAGATACGCAGTATTTT.

This clone was observed a few times. The V gene is TRBV21-1, the J gene TRBJ1-5. TRBV21-1 is a pseudogene. The CDR3 runs to 18 residues. The CDR3 reads CASSKEGRTTVEGQPQHF. CDR3 in DNA: TGTGCCAGCAGCAAAGAGGGACGGACTACCGTAGAAGGTCAGCCCCAGCATTTT.

V gene TRBV6-7 combines with J gene TRBJ2-7, with 9 positions matching TRBD1. TRBV6-7 is sorted into the ORF group, with uncertain function. The CDR3 is 16 amino acids. V lost 4 bases and J lost 3; bases outside the gene matches: 10. The DNA of the CDR3 is TGTGCCAGCAGTTGTCCCGGGACAGGGTTGGTCTACGAGCAGTACTTC. Its protein is CASSCPGTGLVYEQYF.

The CDR3 here is CSVVLGALNTGELFF. CDR3 nucleotides: TGCAGCGTTGTTCTGGGGGCCTTGAACACCGGGGAGCTGTTTTTT. The J gene is TRBJ2-2, the V gene TRBV29-1; perhaps TRBD1 as D (6 bases). The germline CDR1 and CDR2 sequences are SQVTM and ANQGSEA. This CDR3 comprises 15 residues. Trimming cost V 4 bases and J 1 base, with 13 bases left between them.

Remarks on this clone: Distinct nucleotide sequences in the sample also encode this CDR3. CDR3 region: CASSSSGGLNQPQHF. The CDR3 nucleotides read TGTGCCAGCAGCAGTTCAGGGGGATTAAATCAGCCCCAGCATTTT. The chain couples TRBV5-6 to TRBJ1-5; 7 bases map to TRBD1. From germline, CDR1 is SGHDT and CDR2 YYEEEE. After removal of 4 bases from V and 4 bases from J, the junction contained 8 bases not matched to a gene. The CDR3 is 15 residues long.

The V gene is TRBV23-1, the J gene TRBJ1-5, with 8 bases fitting TRBD1. TRBV23-1 is recorded as an ORF, its role being uncertain. The CDR3 extends over 17 amino acids. With V trimmed by 0 bases and J by 2 bases, 6 bases remained unmatched. CDR3 sequence reads: CASSQSSRGLGNQPQHF. For the CDR3, the DNA is TGCGCCAGCAGTCAATCATCCAGGGGGCTCGGCAATCAGCCCCAGCATTTT.

The chain is built from TRBV28 and TRBJ1-2; D not certain. Germline V gene sequence: CDR1 MDHEN, CDR2 SYDVKM. The CDR3 consists of 14 residues. Trimming shortened V by 2 bases and J by 4 bases, and 11 bases separated the two germline ends. The CDR3 DNA follows: TGTGCCAGCAGTTTAGTACCCGGGGTCTATGGCTACACCTTC. Protein product: CASSLVPGVYGYTF.

Remarks on this clone: Other nucleotide sequences from this sample produce the same CDR3. The rearrangement joins TRBV5-1 to TRBJ1-3; no clear D. Looked up from germline, CDR1 is SGHRS and CDR2 is YFSETQ. There are 14 residues in the CDR3. With 0 bases removed from V and 1 base from J, the gap between germline ends came to 5 bases. In DNA, the CDR3 is TGCGCCAGCAGCTTGGAATCGTCTGGAAACACCATATATTTT. Protein product: CASSLESSGNTIYF.

The gene calls are TRBV28 and TRBJ2-7; D may be TRBD1 (5 bases). The CDR3 loop spans 13 amino acids. V was trimmed by 5 bases and J by 2 bases, leaving 10 bases between them. Germline-derived CDR1 and CDR2 are MDHEN and SYDVKM. CDR3 sequence: CASSLLTAYEQYF. The CDR3 DNA reads TGTGCCAGCAGTCTCTTGACAGCCTACGAGCAGTACTTC.

This clone has only one observation. V usage is TRBV3-1 (or the pseudogene TRBV3-2) and J usage is TRBJ2-1; 7 bases line up with TRBD2. CDR1 LGHDT and CDR2 YNNKEL come from the germline V gene (reference sequence). The CDR3 sequence is 16 residues long. Unmatched junction bases numbered 11, after V lost 4 bases and J lost 5 bases. The CDR3 reads CASSRKGRAFHNEQFF. As DNA, the CDR3 is TGTGCCAGCAGCCGTAAGGGGAGGGCTTTCCACAATGAGCAGTTCTTC.

This clone showed up just a few times. The J gene is TRBJ2-3, the V gene TRBV6-5; possibly TRBD1 for D (5 bases). The CDR3 covers 16 residues. Per the germline V gene, CDR1 is MNHEY and CDR2 is SVGAGI. Deletions cut 4 bases from V and 6 bases from J, with 20 bases between. The CDR3 DNA sequence: TGTGCCAGCAGTTCCGTCGAAATCGGACATGCCGATACGCAGTATTTT. Protein sequence: CASSSVEIGHADTQYF.